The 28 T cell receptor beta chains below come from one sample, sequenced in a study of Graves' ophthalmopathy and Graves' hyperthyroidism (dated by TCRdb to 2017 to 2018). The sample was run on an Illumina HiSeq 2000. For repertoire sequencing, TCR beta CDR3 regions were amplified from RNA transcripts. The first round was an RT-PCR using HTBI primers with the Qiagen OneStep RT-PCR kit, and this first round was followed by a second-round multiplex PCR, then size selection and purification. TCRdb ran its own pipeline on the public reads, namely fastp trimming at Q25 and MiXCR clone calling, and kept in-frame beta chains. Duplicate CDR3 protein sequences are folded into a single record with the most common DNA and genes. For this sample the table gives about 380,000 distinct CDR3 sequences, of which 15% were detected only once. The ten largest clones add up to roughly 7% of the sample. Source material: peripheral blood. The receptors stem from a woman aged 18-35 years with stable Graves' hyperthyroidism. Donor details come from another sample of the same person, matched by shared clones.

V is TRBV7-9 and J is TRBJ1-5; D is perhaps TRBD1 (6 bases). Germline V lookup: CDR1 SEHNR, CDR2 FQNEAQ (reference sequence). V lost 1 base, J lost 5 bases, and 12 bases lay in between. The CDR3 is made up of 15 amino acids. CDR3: CASSLEGEGDQPQHF. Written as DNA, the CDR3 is TGTGCCAGCAGCTTAGAGGGAGAGGGGGATCAGCCCCAGCATTTT.

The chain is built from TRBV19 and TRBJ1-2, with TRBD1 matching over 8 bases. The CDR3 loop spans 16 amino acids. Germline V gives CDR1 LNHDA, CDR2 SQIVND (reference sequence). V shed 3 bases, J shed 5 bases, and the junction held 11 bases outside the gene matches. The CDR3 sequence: CASSIHRTGPGYGYTF. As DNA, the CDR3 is TGTGCCAGTAGTATTCACCGGACAGGGCCCGGGTATGGCTACACCTTC.

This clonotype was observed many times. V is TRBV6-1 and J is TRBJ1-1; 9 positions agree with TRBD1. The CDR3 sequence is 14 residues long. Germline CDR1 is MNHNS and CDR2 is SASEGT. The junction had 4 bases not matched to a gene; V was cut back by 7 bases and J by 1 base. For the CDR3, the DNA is TGTGCCAGCATTCTGGACAGGGGGAACACTGAAGCTTTCTTT. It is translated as CASILDRGNTEAFF.

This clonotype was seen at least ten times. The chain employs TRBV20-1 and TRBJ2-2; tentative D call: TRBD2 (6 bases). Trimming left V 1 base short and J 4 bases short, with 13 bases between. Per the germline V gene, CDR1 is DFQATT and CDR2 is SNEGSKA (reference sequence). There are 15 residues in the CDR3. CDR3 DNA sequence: TGCAGTGCTAGAGGGTTGGGGGGAGGCACCGGGGAGCTGTTTTTT. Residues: CSARGLGGGTGELFF.

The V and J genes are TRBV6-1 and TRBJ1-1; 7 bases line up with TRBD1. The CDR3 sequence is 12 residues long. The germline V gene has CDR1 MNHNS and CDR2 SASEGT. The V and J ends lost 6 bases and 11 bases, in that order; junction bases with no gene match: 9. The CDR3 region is CASRDRVGVAFF. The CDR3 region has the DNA TGTGCCAGCAGAGACAGGGTGGGTGTCGCTTTCTTT.

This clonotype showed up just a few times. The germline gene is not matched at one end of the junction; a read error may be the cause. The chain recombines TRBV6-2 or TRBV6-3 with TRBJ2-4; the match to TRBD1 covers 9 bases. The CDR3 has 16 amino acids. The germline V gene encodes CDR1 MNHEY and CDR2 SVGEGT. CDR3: CASRTRRDRASNIKYF. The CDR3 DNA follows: TGTGCCAGCAGAACCAGAAGGGACAGGGCGTCGAACATTAAGTACTTC.

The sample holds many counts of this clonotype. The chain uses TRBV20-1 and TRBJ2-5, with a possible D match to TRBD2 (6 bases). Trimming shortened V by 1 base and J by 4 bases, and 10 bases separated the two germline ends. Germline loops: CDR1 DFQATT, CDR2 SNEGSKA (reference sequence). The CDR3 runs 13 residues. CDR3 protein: CSARGEDGETQYF. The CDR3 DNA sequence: TGCAGTGCTAGAGGGGAGGACGGAGAGACCCAGTACTTC.

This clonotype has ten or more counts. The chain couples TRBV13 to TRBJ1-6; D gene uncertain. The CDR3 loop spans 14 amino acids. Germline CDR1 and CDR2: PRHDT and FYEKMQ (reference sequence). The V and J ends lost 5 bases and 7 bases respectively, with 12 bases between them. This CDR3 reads CASSPIGQNSPLHF. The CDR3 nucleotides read TGTGCCAGCAGCCCCATTGGGCAGAATTCACCCCTCCACTTT. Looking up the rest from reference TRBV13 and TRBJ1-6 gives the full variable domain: AAGVIQSPRHLIKEKRETATLKCYPIPRHDTVYWYQQGPGQDPQFLISFYEKMQSDKGSIPDRFSAQQFSDYHSELNMSSLELGDSALYFCASSPIGQNSPLHFGNGTRLTVT.

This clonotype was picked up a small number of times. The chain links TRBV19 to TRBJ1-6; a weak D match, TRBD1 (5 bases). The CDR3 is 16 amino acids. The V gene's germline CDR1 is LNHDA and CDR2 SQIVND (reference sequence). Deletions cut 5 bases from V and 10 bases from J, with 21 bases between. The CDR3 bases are TGTGCCAGTAGTTACAGGCGGATTGGGATTAACTCACCCCTCCACTTT. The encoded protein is CASSYRRIGINSPLHF.

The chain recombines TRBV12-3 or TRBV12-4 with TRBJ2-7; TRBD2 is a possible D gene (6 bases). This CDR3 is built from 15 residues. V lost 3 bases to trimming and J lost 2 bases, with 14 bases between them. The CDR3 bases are TGTGCCAGCAGTTTTTATGCTAGCGACCCCTACGAGCAGTACTTC. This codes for CASSFYASDPYEQYF.

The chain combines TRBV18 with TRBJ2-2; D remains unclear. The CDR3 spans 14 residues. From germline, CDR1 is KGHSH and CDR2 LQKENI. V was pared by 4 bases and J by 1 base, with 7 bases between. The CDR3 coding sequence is TGTGCCAGCTCACAGAGACAGAACACCGGGGAGCTGTTTTTT. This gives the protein CASSQRQNTGELFF.

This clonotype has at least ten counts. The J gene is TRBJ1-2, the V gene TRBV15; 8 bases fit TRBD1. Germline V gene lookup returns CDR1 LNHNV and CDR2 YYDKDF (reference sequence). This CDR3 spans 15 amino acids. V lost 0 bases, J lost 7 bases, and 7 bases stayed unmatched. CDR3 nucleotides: TGTGCCACCAGCAGAGAAGCGACAGGGGTCTGTGGCTACACCTTC. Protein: CATSREATGVCGYTF.

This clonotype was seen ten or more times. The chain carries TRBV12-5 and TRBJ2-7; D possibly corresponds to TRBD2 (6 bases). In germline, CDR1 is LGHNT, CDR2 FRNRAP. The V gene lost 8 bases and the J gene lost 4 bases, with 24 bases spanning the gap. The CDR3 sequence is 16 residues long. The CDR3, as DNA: TGTGCTAGTTCCGGCGGGGTAGCGGCCGAGGGGTACGAGCAGTACTTC. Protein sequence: CASSGGVAAEGYEQYF.

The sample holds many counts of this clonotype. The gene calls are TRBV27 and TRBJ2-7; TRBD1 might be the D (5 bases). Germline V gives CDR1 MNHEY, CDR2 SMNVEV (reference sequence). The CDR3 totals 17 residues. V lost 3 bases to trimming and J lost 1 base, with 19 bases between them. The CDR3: CASSLWGKGVASYEQYF. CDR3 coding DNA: TGTGCCAGCAGTTTGTGGGGAAAAGGGGTTGCGTCCTACGAGCAGTACTTC.

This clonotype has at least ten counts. The CDR3 loop reads CASSLHRGNTEAFF. In DNA form, the CDR3 reads TGTGCCAGCAGCTTGCACAGGGGAAACACTGAAGCTTTCTTT. This chain connects TRBV5-8 to TRBJ1-1; 7 bases fit TRBD1. Germline CDR1 reads SGHTS; CDR2 reads YDEGEE. This CDR3 has 14 amino acids. V shed 1 base and J 2 bases; nucleotides not matched to a gene: 2. The whole variable domain, remainder taken from reference TRBV5-8 and TRBJ1-1, is EAGVTQSPTHLIKTRGQQATLRCSPISGHTSVYWYQQALGLGLQFLLWYDEGEERNRGNFPPRFSGRQFPNYSSELNVNALELEDSALYLCASSLHRGNTEAFFGQGTRLTVV.

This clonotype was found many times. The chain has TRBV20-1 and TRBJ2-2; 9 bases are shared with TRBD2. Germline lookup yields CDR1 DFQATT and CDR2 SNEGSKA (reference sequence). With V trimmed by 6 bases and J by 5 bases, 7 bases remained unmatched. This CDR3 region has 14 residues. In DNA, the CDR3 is TGCAGTGCAGAGCGGAGCGGGGGGACCGGGGAGCTGTTTTTT. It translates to CSAERSGGTGELFF.

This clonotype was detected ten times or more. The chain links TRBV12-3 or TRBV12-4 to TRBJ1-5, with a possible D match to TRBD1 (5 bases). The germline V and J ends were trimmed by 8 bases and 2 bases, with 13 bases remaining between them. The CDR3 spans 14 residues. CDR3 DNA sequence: TGTGCCAGCCTGGGGCCCGGGGGCAATCAGCCCCAGCATTTT. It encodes CASLGPGGNQPQHF.

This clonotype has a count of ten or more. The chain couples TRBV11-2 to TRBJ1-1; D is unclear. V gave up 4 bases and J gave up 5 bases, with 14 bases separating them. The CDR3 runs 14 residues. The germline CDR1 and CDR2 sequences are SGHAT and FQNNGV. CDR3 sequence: CASSSSGRSTEAFF. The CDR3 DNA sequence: TGTGCCAGCAGCTCCAGTGGTAGGTCGACTGAAGCTTTCTTT.

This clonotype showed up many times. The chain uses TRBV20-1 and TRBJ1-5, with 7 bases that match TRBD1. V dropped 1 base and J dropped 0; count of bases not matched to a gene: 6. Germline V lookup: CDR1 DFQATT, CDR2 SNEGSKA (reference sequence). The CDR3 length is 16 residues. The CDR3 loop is CSARGTGDGSNQPQHF. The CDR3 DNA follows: TGCAGTGCTAGAGGAACAGGGGACGGTAGCAATCAGCCCCAGCATTTT.

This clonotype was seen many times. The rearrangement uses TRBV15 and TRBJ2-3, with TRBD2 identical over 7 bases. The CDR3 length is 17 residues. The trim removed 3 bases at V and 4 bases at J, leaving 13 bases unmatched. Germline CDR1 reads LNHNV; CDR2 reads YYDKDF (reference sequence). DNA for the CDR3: TGTGCCACCAGCAGCAGTAGGGGCGGGGGTTCAGCAGATACGCAGTATTTT. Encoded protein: CATSSSRGGGSADTQYF. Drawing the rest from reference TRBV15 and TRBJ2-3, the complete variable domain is DAMVIQNPRYQVTQFGKPVTLSCSQTLNHNVMYWYQQKSSQAPKLLFHYYDKDFNNEADTPDNFQSRRPNTSFCFLDIRSPGLGDTAMYLCATSSSRGGGSADTQYFGPGTRLTVL.

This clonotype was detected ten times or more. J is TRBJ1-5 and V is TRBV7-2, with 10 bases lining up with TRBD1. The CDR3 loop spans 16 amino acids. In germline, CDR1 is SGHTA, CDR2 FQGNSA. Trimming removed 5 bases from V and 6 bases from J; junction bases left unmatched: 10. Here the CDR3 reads CASSKRDRGVGQPQHF. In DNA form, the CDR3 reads TGTGCCAGCAGCAAAAGGGACAGGGGAGTCGGTCAGCCCCAGCATTTT.

The CDR3 sequence is CASSEAGTGMSSGNTIYF. DNA for the CDR3: TGTGCCAGCAGTGAAGCGGGGACAGGGATGAGCTCTGGAAACACCATATATTTT. The gene calls are TRBV6-1 and TRBJ1-3; TRBD1 aligns across 9 bases. The CDR3 extends over 18 amino acids. CDR1 is MNHNS and CDR2 is SASEGT in the germline V gene. J gave up 0 bases and V 0 bases, and 6 bases lay outside the gene matches.

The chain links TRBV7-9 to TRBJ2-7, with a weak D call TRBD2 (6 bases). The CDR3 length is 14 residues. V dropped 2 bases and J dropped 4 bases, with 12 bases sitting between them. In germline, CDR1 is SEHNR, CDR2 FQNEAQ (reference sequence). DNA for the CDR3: TGTGCCAGCAGCTTACAGGGTAGCGGATACGAGCAGTACTTC. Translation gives CASSLQGSGYEQYF. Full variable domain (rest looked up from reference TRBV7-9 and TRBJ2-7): DTGVSQNPRHKITKRGQNVTFRCDPISEHNRLYWYRQTLGQGPEFLTYFQNEAQLEKSRLLSDRFSAERPKGSFSTLEIQRTEQGDSAMYLCASSLQGSGYEQYFGPGTRLTVT.

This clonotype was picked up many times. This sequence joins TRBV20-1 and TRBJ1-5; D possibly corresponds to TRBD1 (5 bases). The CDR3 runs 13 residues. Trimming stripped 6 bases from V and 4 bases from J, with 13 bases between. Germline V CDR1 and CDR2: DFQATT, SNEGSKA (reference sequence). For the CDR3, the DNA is TGCAGTGCGGCCCCGGGACGGAATCAGCCCCAGCATTTT. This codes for CSAAPGRNQPQHF.

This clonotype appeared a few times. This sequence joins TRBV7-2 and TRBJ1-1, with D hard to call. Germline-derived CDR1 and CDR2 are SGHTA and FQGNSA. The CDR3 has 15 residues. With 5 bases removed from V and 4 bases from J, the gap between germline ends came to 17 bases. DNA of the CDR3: TGTGCCAGCAGCCTTATCAGAGGGCCGGGCACTGAAGCTTTCTTT. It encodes CASSLIRGPGTEAFF. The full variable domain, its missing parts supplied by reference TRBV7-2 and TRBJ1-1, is GAGVSQSPSNKVTEKGKDVELRCDPISGHTALYWYRQSLGQGLEFLIYFQGNSAPDKSGLPSDRFSAERTGGSVSTLTIQRTQQEDSAVYLCASSLIRGPGTEAFFGQGTRLTVV.

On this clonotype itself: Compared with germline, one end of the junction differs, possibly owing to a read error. CDR3: CARPQGDTVAKNIKYF. DNA of the CDR3: TGTGCCAGGCCGCAGGGGGACACCGTTGCCAAAAACATTAAGTACTTC. V is TRBV19 and J is TRBJ2-4, with TRBD1 identical over 7 bases. This CDR3 has 16 amino acids. Germline V gene sequence: CDR1 LNHDA, CDR2 SQIVND (reference sequence).

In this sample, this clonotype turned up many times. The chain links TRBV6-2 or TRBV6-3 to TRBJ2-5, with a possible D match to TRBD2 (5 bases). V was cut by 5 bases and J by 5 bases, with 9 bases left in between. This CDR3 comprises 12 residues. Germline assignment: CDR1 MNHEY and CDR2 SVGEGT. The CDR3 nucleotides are TGTGCCAGCAGTAGCGGTTGGGAGACCCAGTACTTC. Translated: CASSSGWETQYF.

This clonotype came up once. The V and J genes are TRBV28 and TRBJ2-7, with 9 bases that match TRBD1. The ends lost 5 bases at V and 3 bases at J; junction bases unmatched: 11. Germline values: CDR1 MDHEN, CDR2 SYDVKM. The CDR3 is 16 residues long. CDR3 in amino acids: CASSPPPGQGHYEQYF. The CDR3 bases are TGTGCCAGCAGTCCTCCCCCGGGACAGGGCCACTACGAGCAGTACTTC. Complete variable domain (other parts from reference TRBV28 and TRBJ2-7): DVKVTQSSRYLVKRTGEKVFLECVQDMDHENMFWYRQDPGLGLRLIYFSYDVKMKEKGDIPEGYSVSREKKERFSLILESASTNQTSMYLCASSPPPGQGHYEQYFGPGTRLTVT.